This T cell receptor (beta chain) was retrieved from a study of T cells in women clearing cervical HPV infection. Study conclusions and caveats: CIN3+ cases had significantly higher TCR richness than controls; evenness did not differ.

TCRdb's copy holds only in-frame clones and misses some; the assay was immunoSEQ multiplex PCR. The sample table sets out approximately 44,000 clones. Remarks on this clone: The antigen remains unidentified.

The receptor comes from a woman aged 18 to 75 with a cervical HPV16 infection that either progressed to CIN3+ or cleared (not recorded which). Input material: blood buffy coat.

The CDR3 DNA, read in part, is TGTGCCAGCTCACCACAACCACCCAGGGTCGGGGATACG. Its protein is CASSPQPPRVGDT. The full CDR3 protein is CASSPQPPRVGDTQYF. The chain joins TRBV18 to TRBJ2-3; maybe TRBD1 (5 bases). The read comes to an end 3 residues before the CDR3 does, leaving the germline J gene to fill in the end. The germline CDR1 and CDR2 sequences are KGHSH and LQKENI. This CDR3 region has 16 residues. The germline V and J ends were trimmed by 1 base and 6 bases, with 17 bases remaining between them.